The T cell receptor (beta chain) under discussion was sequenced for a study of control samples from healthy donors and cancer patients. Here immunoSEQ multiplex PCR was the method, and the copy in TCRdb shows in-frame clones only, minus some. The profile shows over 100,000 clones, about nine tenths of them singletons. Germline CDR1 and CDR2: SGHNT and YYREEE (reference sequence). With 0 bases removed from V and 2 bases from J, the gap between germline ends came to 3 bases. CDR3 length: 12 residues. Sequencing input: blood. The source is a human donor in good health. The donor label of this sample is uncertain. The chain combines TRBV5-4 with TRBJ2-7; no clear D gene. The chain's CDR3 is CASSLATYEQYF. The DNA of the CDR3 is TGTGCCAGCAGCTTGGCGACCTACGAGCAGTACTTC.